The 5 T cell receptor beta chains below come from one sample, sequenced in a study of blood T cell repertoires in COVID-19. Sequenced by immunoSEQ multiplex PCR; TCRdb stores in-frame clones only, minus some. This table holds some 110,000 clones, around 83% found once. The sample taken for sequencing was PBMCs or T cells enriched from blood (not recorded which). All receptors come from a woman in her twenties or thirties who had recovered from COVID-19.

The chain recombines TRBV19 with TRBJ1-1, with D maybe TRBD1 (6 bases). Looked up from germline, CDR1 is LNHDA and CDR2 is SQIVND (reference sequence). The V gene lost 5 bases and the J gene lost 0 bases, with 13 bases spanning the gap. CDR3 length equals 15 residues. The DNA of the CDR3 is TGTGCCAGTAGTCTCGGGGGGCGCATGAACACTGAAGCTTTCTTT. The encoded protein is CASSLGGRMNTEAFF.

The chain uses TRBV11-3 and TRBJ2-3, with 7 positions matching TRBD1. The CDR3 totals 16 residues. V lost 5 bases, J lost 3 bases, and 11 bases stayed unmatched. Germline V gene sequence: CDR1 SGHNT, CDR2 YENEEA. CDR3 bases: TGTGCCAGCAGCCCCCGATACGGGACAGAGACAGATACGCAGTATTTT. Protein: CASSPRYGTETDTQYF.

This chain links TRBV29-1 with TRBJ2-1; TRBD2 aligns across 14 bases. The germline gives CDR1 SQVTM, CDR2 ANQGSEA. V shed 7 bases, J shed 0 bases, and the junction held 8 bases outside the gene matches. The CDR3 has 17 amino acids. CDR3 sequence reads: CSAAGTSGRSSYNEQFF. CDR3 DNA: TGCAGCGCAGCCGGGACTAGCGGGAGAAGCTCCTACAATGAGCAGTTCTTC.

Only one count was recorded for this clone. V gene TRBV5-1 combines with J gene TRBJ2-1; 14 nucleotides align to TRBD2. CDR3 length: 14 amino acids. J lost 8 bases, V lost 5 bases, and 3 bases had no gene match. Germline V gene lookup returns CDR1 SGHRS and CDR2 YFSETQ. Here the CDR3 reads CASRGTSGSDEQFF. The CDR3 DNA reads TGCGCCAGCAGGGGGACTAGCGGGAGTGATGAGCAGTTCTTC. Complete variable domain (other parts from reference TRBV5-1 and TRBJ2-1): KAGVTQTPRYLIKTRGQQVTLSCSPISGHRSVSWYQQTPGQGLQFLFEYFSETQRNKGNFPGRFSGRQFSNSRSEMNVSTLELGDSALYLCASRGTSGSDEQFFGPGTRLTVL.

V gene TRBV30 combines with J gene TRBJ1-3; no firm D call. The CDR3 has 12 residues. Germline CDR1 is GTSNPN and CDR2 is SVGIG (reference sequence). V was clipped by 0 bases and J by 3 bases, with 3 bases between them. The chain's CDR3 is CAWSVLGNTIYF. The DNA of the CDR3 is TGTGCCTGGAGTGTACTTGGAAACACCATATATTTT.